Below, one T cell receptor beta chain is given with its context. V was trimmed by 1 base and J by 4 bases, leaving 8 bases between them. CDR1 is MNHNS and CDR2 is SASEGT in the germline V gene. The CDR3 sequence is 14 residues long. Measured with immunoSEQ multiplex PCR; TCRdb has only the in-frame clones, and not every one. Of about 94,000 clones listed, 80% to 95% are singletons. This sample is part of a study of T cell changes during pregnancy in multiple sclerosis. This sequence originates from a female donor with multiple sclerosis, enrolled in a pregnancy study. This sample comprised peripheral blood, obtained after pregnancy. This chain uses TRBV6-1 with TRBJ1-3; D is ambiguous. DNA of the CDR3: TGTGCCAGCAGTGAAGTAGGGAGGGGAAACACCATATATTTT. Its translation is CASSEVGRGNTIYF.